A selection of T cell receptor beta chains follows, all from one sample in a study of regulatory T cells in long-lasting Graves disease. TCRdb reanalysed the multiplex PCR reads using MiXCR and keeps one entry per CDR3 protein. Of more than 400,000 distinct CDR3 sequences listed, over 15% are singletons. These data also featured in a second study, about T cells in Graves' hyperthyroidism and ophthalmopathy.

Sequences were derived from peripheral blood mononuclear cells (PBMCs), sampled at new diagnosis, from a patient treated with antithyroid drugs. These receptors all come from a woman aged 25-40 years with Graves disease. Each CDR3 is given with its conserved first and last residue. Fields, in order: J gene, V gene, clone size, D gene, CDR3 length, CDR3 DNA, CDR3 protein. A D gene is named only where the DNA matches it firmly. A clone size is listed for some rows: how often the clone was seen (once, few, many), or a class if it is expanded.

TRBJ1-5,TRBV28,few,NA,12,TGTGCCAGCACCCTCGACAGTGGGTCCCAGCATTTT,CASTLDSGSQHF
TRBJ2-1,TRBV12-3/TRBV12-4,NA,TRBD2,16,TGTGCCAGCAGTTTTGGACTAGCGGGAGCCTACAGTGAGCAGTTCTTC,CASSFGLAGAYSEQFF
TRBJ2-7,TRBV13,many,NA,18,TGTGCCAGCAGCCCCGAATCGGTAGAAGGCGGGAAATCCTACGAGCAGTACTTC,CASSPESVEGGKSYEQYF
TRBJ1-2,TRBV29-1,NA,NA,13,TGCAGCGTTGAGGGGACGGTTAACTATGGCTACACCTTC,CSVEGTVNYGYTF
TRBJ1-4,TRBV7-8,NA,TRBD1,12,TGTGCCGGACAGGAGGCGGATGAAAAACTGTTTTTT,CAGQEADEKLFF
TRBJ2-5,TRBV28,few,TRBD1,15,TGTGCCAGCAGGTATACAGGGGCTATCCAAGAGACCCAGTACTTC,CASRYTGAIQETQYF
TRBJ2-2,TRBV12-5,many,NA,17,TGTGCTAGTGGTTTGGTACTAAGTAGCGAAACCTCCGGGGAGCTGTTTTTT,CASGLVLSSETSGELFF
TRBJ2-4,TRBV6-1,NA,NA,13,TGTGCCAGCAGCGGACATACGGAAAACATTCAGTACTTC,CASSGHTENIQYF
TRBJ2-7,TRBV11-2,many,NA,14,TGTGCCAGCAGCTCTGCCCTACAAGATTACGAGCAGTACTTC,CASSSALQDYEQYF
TRBJ2-3,TRBV20-1,NA,NA,14,TGCAGTGCCCCGGGGGCAGCTAGCACAGATACGCAGTATTTT,CSAPGAASTDTQYF
TRBJ2-2,TRBV11-1,NA,NA,17,TGTGCCAGCATCCCAACGGTAGGAGGAGGTCCCCCCGGGGAGCTGTTTTTT,CASIPTVGGGPPGELFF
TRBJ2-7,TRBV6-2/TRBV6-3,NA,TRBD2,15,TGTGCCAGCAGTGCACCGGGACTAGCGGGGTACGAGCAGTACTTC,CASSAPGLAGYEQYF
TRBJ1-1,TRBV19,few,TRBD1,18,TGTGCCAGTAGTATTAATCGGGGACAGGGGGTATGGAACACTGAAGCTTTCTTT,CASSINRGQGVWNTEAFF
TRBJ1-5,TRBV6-2/TRBV6-3,NA,TRBD1,13,TGTGCCAGCAGGGACAGGGCGCGTCAGCCCCAGCATTTT,CASRDRARQPQHF
TRBJ2-1,TRBV5-5,NA,TRBD2,15,TGTGCCAGCAGCGCGGGACTAGCGGGAGGGGTTGAGCAGTTCTTC,CASSAGLAGGVEQFF
TRBJ1-2,TRBV2,many,NA,13,TGTGCCAGCAGCCGGGAAGGACTAGATGGCTACACCTTC,CASSREGLDGYTF
TRBJ2-7,TRBV3-1,many,NA,14,TGTGCCAGCAGCCAAACAGGGACTGGGTACGAGCAGTACTTC,CASSQTGTGYEQYF
TRBJ2-1,TRBV27,many,TRBD2,16,TGTGCCAGCAGTTTATCCGGCGGGAGGGGCACCAATGAGCAGTTCTTC,CASSLSGGRGTNEQFF
TRBJ1-1,TRBV27,few,TRBD1,14,TGTGCCAGCGGACCGGCAGGGGGCTTCACTGAAGCTTTCTTT,CASGPAGGFTEAFF
TRBJ1-2,TRBV10-3,few,TRBD1,17,TGTGCCATCAGGGAGGGGACAGGGGGGACAGCTAACTATGGCTACACCTTC,CAIREGTGGTANYGYTF
TRBJ2-4,TRBV28,many,TRBD2,16,TGTGCCAGCAGTCCGTCTAGCGGGAGGGCCAAAAACATTCAGTACTTC,CASSPSSGRAKNIQYF
TRBJ2-2,TRBV27,few,NA,18,TGTGCCAGTTCACAACGGACCGGGACCCTAAGGGACACCGGGGAGCTGTTTTTT,CASSQRTGTLRDTGELFF
TRBJ1-2,TRBV7-9,many,NA,15,TGTGCCAGCAGCTCAAGAAAGGGGTCAGACCATGGCTACACCTTC,CASSSRKGSDHGYTF
TRBJ2-1,TRBV11-2,many,NA,13,TGTGCCAGCAGCTTAGATCGTCAATATGAGCAGTTCTTC,CASSLDRQYEQFF
TRBJ2-2,TRBV3-1,few,NA,14,TGTGCCAGCAGCCAAAATGAGGGTCCCGGGGAGCTGTTTTTT,CASSQNEGPGELFF
TRBJ2-3,TRBV5-1,many,NA,15,TGCGCCAGCAGCCCCTCCTGGGGAAGCACAGATACGCAGTATTTT,CASSPSWGSTDTQYF
TRBJ1-5,TRBV6-4,NA,NA,13,TGTGCCAGCAGTGCCTGGGCTTCAGGGCCCCAGCATTTT,CASSAWASGPQHF
TRBJ2-1,TRBV7-2,NA,TRBD2,15,TGTGCCAGCAGCTTCTCTAGCGGGAGAGGTTATGAGCAGTTCTTC,CASSFSSGRGYEQFF
TRBJ1-3,TRBV7-9,NA,NA,15,TGTGCCAGCAGCTTAGTGACAGTGTCTGGAAACACCATATATTTT,CASSLVTVSGNTIYF
TRBJ2-3,TRBV20-1,many,NA,14,TGCAGTGCTAGCGGGTTGGCGAGCACAGATACGCAGTATTTT,CSASGLASTDTQYF
TRBJ2-1,TRBV28,many,TRBD2,16,TGTGCCAGCAGTTCCACTAGCGGGAGGGCAGCTAGTAAGCAGTTCTTC,CASSSTSGRAASKQFF
TRBJ2-7,TRBV7-9,many,TRBD2,15,TGTGCCAGCAGTCATACTAGCGGGAGAGGGTACGAGCAGTACTTC,CASSHTSGRGYEQYF
TRBJ2-2,TRBV11-2,many,NA,15,TGTGCCAGCAGCTTACTGCAGGGGCTCACCGGGGAGCTGTTTTTT,CASSLLQGLTGELFF
TRBJ2-2,TRBV6-1,few,NA,15,TGTGCCAGCAGTCGTCGAGTTCCGGGAACCGGGGAGCTGTTTTTT,CASSRRVPGTGELFF
TRBJ1-3,TRBV28,many,NA,15,TGTGCCAGCAGAACGACAGCGAGCTCTGGAAACACCATATATTTT,CASRTTASSGNTIYF
TRBJ1-2,TRBV7-2,many,TRBD1,15,TGTGCCAGCAGCTTAGGGGACAGGCCACTCTATGGCTACACCTTC,CASSLGDRPLYGYTF